One T cell receptor (beta chain) is described in this entry. This specimen comes from a study of ipilimumab plus nivolumab after autologous stem cell transplantation. Study context: Patients received a median of roughly 5 ipilimumab and about 8 nivolumab doses. DLBCL patients had primary refractory or relapsed disease.

The repertoire was sequenced with immunoSEQ multiplex PCR; TCRdb's copy has only in-frame clones and lacks some. This sample has fewer than 85,000 clones, with under 85% found just once. This CDR3 region has 13 residues. Germline lookup yields CDR1 MDHEN and CDR2 SYDVKM. Trimming left V 2 bases short and J 8 bases short, with 9 bases between. The chain recombines TRBV28 with TRBJ1-4; D not resolved. The specimen was PBMCs, collected in a trial of ipilimumab plus nivolumab as post-transplant consolidation. This TCR derives from a male donor with diffuse large B-cell lymphoma. CDR3 sequence (DNA): TGTGCCAGCAGTTTACAGTCGGGGGAAAAACTGTTTTTT. Translating it yields CASSLQSGEKLFF.